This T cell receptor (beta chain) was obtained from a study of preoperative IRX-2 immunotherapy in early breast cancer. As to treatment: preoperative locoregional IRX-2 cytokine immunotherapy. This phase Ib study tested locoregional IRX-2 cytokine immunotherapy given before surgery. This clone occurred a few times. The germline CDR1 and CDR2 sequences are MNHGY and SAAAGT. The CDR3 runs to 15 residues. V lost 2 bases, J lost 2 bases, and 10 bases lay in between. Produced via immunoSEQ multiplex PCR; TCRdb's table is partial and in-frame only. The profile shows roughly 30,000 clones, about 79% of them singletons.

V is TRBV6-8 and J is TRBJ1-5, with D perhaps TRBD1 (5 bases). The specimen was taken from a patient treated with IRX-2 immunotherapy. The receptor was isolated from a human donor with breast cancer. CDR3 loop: CASSYPGLGNQPQHF. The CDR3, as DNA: TGTGCCAGCAGTTACCCAGGGCTCGGCAATCAGCCCCAGCATTTT.